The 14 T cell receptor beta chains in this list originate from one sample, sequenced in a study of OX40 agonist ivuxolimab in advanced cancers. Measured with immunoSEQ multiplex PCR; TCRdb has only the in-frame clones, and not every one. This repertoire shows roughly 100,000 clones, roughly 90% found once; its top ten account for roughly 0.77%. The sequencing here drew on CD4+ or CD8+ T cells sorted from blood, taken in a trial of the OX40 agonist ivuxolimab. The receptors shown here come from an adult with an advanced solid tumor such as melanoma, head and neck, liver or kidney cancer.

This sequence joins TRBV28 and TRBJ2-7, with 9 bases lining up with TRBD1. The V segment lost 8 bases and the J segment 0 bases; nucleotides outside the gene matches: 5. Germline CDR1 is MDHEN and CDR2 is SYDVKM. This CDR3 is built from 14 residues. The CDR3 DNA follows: TGTGCCAGCGCTAGACAGGGGGGCTCCTACGAGCAGTACTTC. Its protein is CASARQGGSYEQYF.

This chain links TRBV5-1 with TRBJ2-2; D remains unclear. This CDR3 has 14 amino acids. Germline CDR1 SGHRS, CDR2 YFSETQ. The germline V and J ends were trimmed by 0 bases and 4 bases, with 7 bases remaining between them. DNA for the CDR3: TGCGCCAGCAGCTTGGTGATGGGCACCGGGGAGCTGTTTTTT. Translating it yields CASSLVMGTGELFF. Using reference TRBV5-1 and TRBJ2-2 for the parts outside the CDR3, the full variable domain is KAGVTQTPRYLIKTRGQQVTLSCSPISGHRSVSWYQQTPGQGLQFLFEYFSETQRNKGNFPGRFSGRQFSNSRSEMNVSTLELGDSALYLCASSLVMGTGELFFGEGSRLTVL.

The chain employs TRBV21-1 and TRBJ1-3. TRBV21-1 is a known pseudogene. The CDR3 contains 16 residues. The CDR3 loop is CASRALRPPSGNTIYF. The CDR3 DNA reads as TGTGCCAGCAGGGCGCTTAGGCCCCCCTCTGGAAACACCATATATTTT.

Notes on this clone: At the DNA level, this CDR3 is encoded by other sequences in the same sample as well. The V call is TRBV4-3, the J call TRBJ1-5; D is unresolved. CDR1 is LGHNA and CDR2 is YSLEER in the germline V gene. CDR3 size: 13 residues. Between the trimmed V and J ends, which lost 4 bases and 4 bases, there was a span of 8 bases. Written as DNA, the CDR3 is TGCGCCAGCAGCCCCGACGGAAATCAGCCCCAGCATTTT. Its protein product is CASSPDGNQPQHF.

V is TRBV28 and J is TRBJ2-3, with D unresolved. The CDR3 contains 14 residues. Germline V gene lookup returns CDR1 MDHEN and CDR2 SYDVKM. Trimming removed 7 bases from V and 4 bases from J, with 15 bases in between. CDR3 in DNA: TGTGCCAGCACCGAGGCACCAGACGCAGATACGCAGTATTTT. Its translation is CASTEAPDADTQYF.

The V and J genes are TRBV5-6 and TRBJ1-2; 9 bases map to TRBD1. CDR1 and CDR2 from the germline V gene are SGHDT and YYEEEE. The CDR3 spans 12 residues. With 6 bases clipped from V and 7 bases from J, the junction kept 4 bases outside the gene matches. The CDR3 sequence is CASNLQGAGYTF. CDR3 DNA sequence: TGTGCCAGCAACTTACAGGGGGCTGGCTACACCTTC.

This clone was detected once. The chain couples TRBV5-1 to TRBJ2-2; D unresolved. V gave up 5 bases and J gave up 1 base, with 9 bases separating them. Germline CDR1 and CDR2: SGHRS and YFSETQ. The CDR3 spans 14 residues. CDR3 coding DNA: TGCGCCAGCAGTAACAGAATGAACACCGGGGAGCTGTTTTTT. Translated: CASSNRMNTGELFF.

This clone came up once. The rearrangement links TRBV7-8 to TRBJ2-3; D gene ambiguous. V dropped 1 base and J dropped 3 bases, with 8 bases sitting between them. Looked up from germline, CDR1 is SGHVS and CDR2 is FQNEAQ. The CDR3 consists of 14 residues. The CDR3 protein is CASSLGKGTDTQYF. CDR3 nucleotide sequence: TGTGCCAGCAGCTTAGGAAAGGGTACAGATACGCAGTATTTT.

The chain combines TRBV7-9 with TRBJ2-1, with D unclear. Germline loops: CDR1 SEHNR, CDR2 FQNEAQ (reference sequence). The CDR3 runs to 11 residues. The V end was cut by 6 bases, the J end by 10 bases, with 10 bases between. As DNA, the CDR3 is TGTGCCAGCAGTGTGGCATGGGAGCAGTTCTTC. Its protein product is CASSVAWEQFF.

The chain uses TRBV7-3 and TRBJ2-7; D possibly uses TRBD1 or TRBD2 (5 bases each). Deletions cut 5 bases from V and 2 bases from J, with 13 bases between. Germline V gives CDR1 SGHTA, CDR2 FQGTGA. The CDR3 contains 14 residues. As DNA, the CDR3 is TGTGCCAGCAGCCCCGGGACGGCTCCCTACGAGCAGTACTTC. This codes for CASSPGTAPYEQYF.

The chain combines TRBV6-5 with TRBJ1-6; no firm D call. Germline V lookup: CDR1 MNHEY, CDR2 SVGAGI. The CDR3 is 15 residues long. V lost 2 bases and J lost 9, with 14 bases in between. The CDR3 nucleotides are TGTGCCAGCAGTTACAACGGTCCGGCGGGTTCACCCCTCCACTTT. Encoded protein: CASSYNGPAGSPLHF.

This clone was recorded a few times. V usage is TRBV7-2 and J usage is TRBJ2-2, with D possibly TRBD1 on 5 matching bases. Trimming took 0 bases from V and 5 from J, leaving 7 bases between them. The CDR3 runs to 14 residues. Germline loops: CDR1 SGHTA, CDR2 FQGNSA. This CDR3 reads CASSLAGATGELFF. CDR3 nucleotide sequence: TGTGCCAGCAGCTTAGCAGGGGCTACCGGGGAGCTGTTTTTT.

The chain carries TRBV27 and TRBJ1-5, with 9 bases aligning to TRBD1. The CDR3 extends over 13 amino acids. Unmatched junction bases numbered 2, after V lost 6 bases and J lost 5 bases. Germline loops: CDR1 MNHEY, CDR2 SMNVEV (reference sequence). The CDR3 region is CASRRTGDQPQHF. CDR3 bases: TGTGCCAGCAGGCGGACAGGGGATCAGCCCCAGCATTTT.

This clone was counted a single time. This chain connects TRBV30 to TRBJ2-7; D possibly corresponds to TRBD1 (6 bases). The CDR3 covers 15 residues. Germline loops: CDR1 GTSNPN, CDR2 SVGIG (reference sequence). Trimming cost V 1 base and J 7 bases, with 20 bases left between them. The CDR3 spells CAWSDTGTMWGEQYF. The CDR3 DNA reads TGTGCCTGGAGTGATACCGGGACAATGTGGGGGGAGCAGTACTTC.